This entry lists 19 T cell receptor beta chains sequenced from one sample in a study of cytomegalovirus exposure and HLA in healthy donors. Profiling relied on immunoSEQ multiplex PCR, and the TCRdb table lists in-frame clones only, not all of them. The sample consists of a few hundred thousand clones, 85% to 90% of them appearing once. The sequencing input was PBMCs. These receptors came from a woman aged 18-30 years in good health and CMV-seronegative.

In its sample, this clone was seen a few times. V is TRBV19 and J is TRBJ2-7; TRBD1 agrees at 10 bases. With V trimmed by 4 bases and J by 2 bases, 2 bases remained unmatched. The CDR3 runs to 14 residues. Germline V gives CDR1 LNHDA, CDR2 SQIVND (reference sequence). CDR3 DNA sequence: TGTGCCAGTAGTAGCGGACAGGGGGCCTACGAGCAGTACTTC. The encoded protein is CASSSGQGAYEQYF.

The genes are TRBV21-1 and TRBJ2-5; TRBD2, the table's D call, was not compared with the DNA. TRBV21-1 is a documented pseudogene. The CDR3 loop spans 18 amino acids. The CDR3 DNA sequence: TGTGCCAGCAGCAAAAGTCGACTAGCGGGAGGGCCTTTAGAGACCCAGTACTTC. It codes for CASSKSRLAGGPLETQYF.

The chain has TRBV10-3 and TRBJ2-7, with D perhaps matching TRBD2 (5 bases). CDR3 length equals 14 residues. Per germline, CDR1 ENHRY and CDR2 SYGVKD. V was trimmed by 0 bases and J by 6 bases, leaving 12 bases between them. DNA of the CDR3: TGTGCCATCAGTGAGTCCGAGGGTTTAGGCGAGCAGTACTTC. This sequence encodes CAISESEGLGEQYF.

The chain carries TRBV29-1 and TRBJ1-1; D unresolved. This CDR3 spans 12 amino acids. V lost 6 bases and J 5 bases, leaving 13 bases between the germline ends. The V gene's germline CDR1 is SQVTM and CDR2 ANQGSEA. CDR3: CSVSRPGTEAFF. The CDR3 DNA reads TGCAGCGTATCCCGCCCGGGAACTGAAGCTTTCTTT.

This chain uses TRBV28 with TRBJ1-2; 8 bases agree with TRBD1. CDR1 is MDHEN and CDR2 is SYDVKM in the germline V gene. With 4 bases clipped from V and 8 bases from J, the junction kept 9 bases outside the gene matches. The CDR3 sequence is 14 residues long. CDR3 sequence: CASSSTTGVDGYTF. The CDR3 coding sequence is TGTGCCAGCAGTTCAACGACAGGGGTAGACGGCTACACCTTC.

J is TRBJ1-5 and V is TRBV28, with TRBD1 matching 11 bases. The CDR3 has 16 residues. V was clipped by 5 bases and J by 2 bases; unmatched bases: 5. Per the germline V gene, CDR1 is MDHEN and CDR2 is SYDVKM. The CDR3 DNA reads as TGTGCCAGCAGTCCATGGACAGGGGGCGGCAATCAGCCCCAGCATTTT. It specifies CASSPWTGGGNQPQHF. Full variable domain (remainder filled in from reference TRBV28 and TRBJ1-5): DVKVTQSSRYLVKRTGEKVFLECVQDMDHENMFWYRQDPGLGLRLIYFSYDVKMKEKGDIPEGYSVSREKKERFSLILESASTNQTSMYLCASSPWTGGGNQPQHFGDGTRLSIL.

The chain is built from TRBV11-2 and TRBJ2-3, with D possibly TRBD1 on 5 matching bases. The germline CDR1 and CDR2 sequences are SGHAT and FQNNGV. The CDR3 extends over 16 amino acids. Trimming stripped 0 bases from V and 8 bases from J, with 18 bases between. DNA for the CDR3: TGTGCCAGCAGCTTAGAGGGGTCAGGGATCGGCGGTACGCAGTATTTT. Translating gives CASSLEGSGIGGTQYF.

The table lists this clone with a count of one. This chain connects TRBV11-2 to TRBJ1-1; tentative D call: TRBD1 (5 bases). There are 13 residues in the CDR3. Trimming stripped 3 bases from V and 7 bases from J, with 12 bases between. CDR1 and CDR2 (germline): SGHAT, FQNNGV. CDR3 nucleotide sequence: TGTGCCAGCAGCTTTTCCGGGGGGGTTGAAGCTTTCTTT. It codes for CASSFSGGVEAFF.

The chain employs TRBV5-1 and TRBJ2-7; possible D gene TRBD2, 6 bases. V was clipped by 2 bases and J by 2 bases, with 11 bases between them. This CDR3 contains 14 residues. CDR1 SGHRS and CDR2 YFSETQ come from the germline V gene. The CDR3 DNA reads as TGCGCCAGCAGCTTCGGGGGTACTACCTACGAGCAGTACTTC. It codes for CASSFGGTTYEQYF.

CDR3 amino acids: CASSSPGQAYNEQFF. The CDR3 DNA follows: TGTGCCAGCAGTTCCCCAGGACAGGCTTACAATGAGCAGTTCTTC. The rearrangement uses TRBV28 and TRBJ2-1; TRBD1 agrees at 7 bases. CDR1 MDHEN and CDR2 SYDVKM come from the germline V gene. CDR3 size: 15 residues. The V gene end was trimmed by 4 bases and the J gene end by 4 bases; junction bases not matched to a gene: 7.

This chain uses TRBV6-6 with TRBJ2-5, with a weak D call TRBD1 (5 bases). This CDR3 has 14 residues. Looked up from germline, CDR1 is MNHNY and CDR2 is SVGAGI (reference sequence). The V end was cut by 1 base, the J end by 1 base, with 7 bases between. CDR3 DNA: TGTGCCAGCAGTTACTGGGGCCCCCAAGAGACCCAGTACTTC. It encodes CASSYWGPQETQYF.

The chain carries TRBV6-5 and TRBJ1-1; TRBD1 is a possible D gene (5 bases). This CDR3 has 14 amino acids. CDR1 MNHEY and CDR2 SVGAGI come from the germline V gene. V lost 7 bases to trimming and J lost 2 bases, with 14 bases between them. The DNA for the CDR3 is TGTGCCAGCACGGCGGGGCAGACTAACACTGAAGCTTTCTTT. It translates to CASTAGQTNTEAFF.

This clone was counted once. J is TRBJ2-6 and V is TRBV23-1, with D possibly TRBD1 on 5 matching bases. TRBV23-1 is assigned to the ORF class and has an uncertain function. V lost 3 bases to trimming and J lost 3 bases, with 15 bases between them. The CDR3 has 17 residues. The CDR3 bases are TGCGCCAGCAGTCAGGGGCGCCCAATGGATGGGGCCAACGTCCTGACTTTC. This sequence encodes CASSQGRPMDGANVLTF.

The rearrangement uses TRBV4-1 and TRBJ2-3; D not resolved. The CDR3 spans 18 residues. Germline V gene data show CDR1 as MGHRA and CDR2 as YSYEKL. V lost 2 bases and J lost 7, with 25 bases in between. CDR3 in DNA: TGCGCCAGCAGCCAACACGAGAATGGAGTTCTCCTCAGTTATACGCAGTATTTT. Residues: CASSQHENGVLLSYTQYF.

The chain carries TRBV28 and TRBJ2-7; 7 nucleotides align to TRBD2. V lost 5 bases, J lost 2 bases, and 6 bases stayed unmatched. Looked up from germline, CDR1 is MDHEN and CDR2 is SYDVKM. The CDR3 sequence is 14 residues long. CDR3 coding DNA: TGTGCCAGCAGTCTAGCGGTCGGAACCTACGAGCAGTACTTC. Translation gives CASSLAVGTYEQYF.

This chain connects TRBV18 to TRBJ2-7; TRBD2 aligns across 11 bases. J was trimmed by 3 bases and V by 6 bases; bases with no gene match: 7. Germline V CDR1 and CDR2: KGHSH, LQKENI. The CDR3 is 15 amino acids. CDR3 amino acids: CASSTGTSGNYEQYF. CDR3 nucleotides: TGTGCCAGCTCGACCGGGACTAGCGGAAACTACGAGCAGTACTTC.

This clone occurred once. CDR3 sequence (DNA): TGTGCCAGTAGTATTCCGGCGGGGATCACGGGAGGGCGGGTAAAAATCTCCTACGAGCAGTACTTC. Translating gives CASSIPAGITGGRVKISYEQYF. This sequence joins TRBV19 and TRBJ2-7; TRBD2 matches 8 bases. The CDR3 contains 22 residues. The V and J ends lost 3 bases and 0 bases, in that order; junction bases with no gene match: 25. Germline assignment: CDR1 LNHDA and CDR2 SQIVND (reference sequence). Combining the CDR3 with reference TRBV19 and TRBJ2-7 gives the whole variable domain DGGITQSPKYLFRKEGQNVTLSCEQNLNHDAMYWYRQDPGQGLRLIYYSQIVNDFQKGDIAEGYSVSREKKESFPLTVTSAQKNPTAFYLCASSIPAGITGGRVKISYEQYFGPGTRLTVT.

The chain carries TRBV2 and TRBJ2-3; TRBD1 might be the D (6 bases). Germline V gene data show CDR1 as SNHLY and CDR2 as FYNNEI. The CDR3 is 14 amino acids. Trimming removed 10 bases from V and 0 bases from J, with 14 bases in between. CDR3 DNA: TGTGCCACGACCGGGACAACTAGCACAGATACGCAGTATTTT. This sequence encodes CATTGTTSTDTQYF.

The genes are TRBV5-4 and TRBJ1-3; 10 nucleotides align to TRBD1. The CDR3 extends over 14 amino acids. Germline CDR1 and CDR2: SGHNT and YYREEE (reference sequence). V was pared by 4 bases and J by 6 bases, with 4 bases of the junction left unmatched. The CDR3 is CASSPGQGVNTIYF. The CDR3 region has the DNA TGTGCCAGCAGCCCCGGACAGGGGGTAAACACCATATATTTT.